The 24 T cell receptor beta chains given below trace back to one sample, sequenced in a study of shared clonotypes between healthy human individuals. As defined, naive CD8 cells were CD45RO-negative and positively selected for CCR7, with terminally differentiated effector memory CD45RA+ cells excluded. TCRdb's copy holds only in-frame clones and misses some; the assay was immunoSEQ multiplex PCR. The sample carries about 1,800,000 clones, about 94% recorded once. The sequencing input was naive CD8+ T cells sorted from blood. These receptors originate from a man between 18 and 29 years old in good health.

The sample holds one count of this clone. The chain combines TRBV5-6 with TRBJ1-1; D unresolved. Germline V gene lookup returns CDR1 SGHDT and CDR2 YYEEEE. CDR3 size: 13 residues. The V end was cut by 0 bases, the J end by 3 bases, with 6 bases between. The CDR3, as DNA: TGTGCCAGCAGCTTGGTAGTTGACACTGAAGCTTTCTTT. Protein sequence: CASSLVVDTEAFF. Looking up the rest from reference TRBV5-6 and TRBJ1-1 gives the full variable domain: DAGVTQSPTHLIKTRGQQVTLRCSPKSGHDTVSWYQQALGQGPQFIFQYYEEEERQRGNFPDRFSGHQFPNYSSELNVNALLLGDSALYLCASSLVVDTEAFFGQGTRLTVV.

CDR3 nucleotides: TGTGCCAGCAGTGCAATGGCACAGGATTTCCAGAACGAGTTCTTC. This encodes CASSAMAQDFQNEFF. The genes are TRBV2 and TRBJ2-1; perhaps TRBD1 as D (5 bases). Germline V lookup: CDR1 SNHLY, CDR2 FYNNEI. CDR3 length: 15 residues. Trimming left V 4 bases short and J 14 bases short, with 24 bases between. Looking up the rest from reference TRBV2 and TRBJ2-1 gives the full variable domain: EPEVTQTPSHQVTQMGQEVILRCVPISNHLYFYWYRQILGQKVEFLVSFYNNEISEKSEIFDDQFSVERPDGSNFTLKIRSTKLEDSAMYFCASSAMAQDFQNEFFGPGTRLTVL.

The genes are TRBV27 and TRBJ2-1; 7 bases are a match to TRBD2. With 5 bases clipped from V and 1 base from J, the junction kept 11 bases outside the gene matches. In germline, CDR1 is MNHEY, CDR2 SMNVEV (reference sequence). This CDR3 has 17 amino acids. The CDR3 coding sequence is TGTGCCAGCAGTCACCGGGGAGGGTTTGGTTCCTACAATGAGCAGTTCTTC. This encodes CASSHRGGFGSYNEQFF.

In the case of this clone: Within the sample, other DNA sequences also encode this same CDR3. This chain uses TRBV5-4 with TRBJ2-7; no reliable D call. This CDR3 is built from 13 residues. Germline V lookup: CDR1 SGHNT, CDR2 YYREEE (reference sequence). The V gene lost 0 bases and the J gene lost 2 bases, with 6 bases spanning the gap. The CDR3 DNA reads as TGTGCCAGCAGCTTGGACACAACCTACGAGCAGTACTTC. Residues: CASSLDTTYEQYF.

The chain has TRBV15 and TRBJ2-1, with a tentative D call TRBD2 (6 bases). The CDR3 length is 13 residues. Germline V gene data show CDR1 as LNHNV and CDR2 as YYDKDF (reference sequence). The ends were cut back, 0 bases at V and 9 bases at J, with 9 bases in the middle. The CDR3 protein is CATSRDRGGEQFF. The CDR3, as DNA: TGTGCCACCAGCAGAGATAGGGGAGGTGAGCAGTTCTTC.

The chain recombines TRBV7-9 with TRBJ2-1, with 11 positions matching TRBD2. V dropped 6 bases and J dropped 5; count of bases not matched to a gene: 9. The CDR3 runs 16 residues. Germline V lookup: CDR1 SEHNR, CDR2 FQNEAQ (reference sequence). CDR3 sequence reads: CASRRPGLAANNEQFF. In DNA form, the CDR3 reads TGTGCCAGCAGACGACCGGGACTAGCGGCCAACAATGAGCAGTTCTTC. The full variable domain, with the rest looked up from reference TRBV7-9 and TRBJ2-1, is DTGVSQNPRHKITKRGQNVTFRCDPISEHNRLYWYRQTLGQGPEFLTYFQNEAQLEKSRLLSDRFSAERPKGSFSTLEIQRTEQGDSAMYLCASRRPGLAANNEQFFGPGTRLTVL.

This clone was counted a single time. V usage is TRBV15 and J usage is TRBJ2-1, with D perhaps matching TRBD2 (6 bases). The V gene lost 6 bases and the J gene lost 8 bases, with 8 bases spanning the gap. The CDR3 has 11 residues. Germline values: CDR1 LNHNV, CDR2 YYDKDF (reference sequence). This chain's CDR3 is CATRGGYEQFF. The CDR3 DNA follows: TGTGCCACCAGGGGGGGATATGAGCAGTTCTTC. Drawing the rest from reference TRBV15 and TRBJ2-1, the complete variable domain is DAMVIQNPRYQVTQFGKPVTLSCSQTLNHNVMYWYQQKSSQAPKLLFHYYDKDFNNEADTPDNFQSRRPNTSFCFLDIRSPGLGDTAMYLCATRGGYEQFFGPGTRLTVL.

The rearrangement uses TRBV27 and TRBJ1-6, with 9 nucleotides matching TRBD1. The CDR3 has 14 residues. CDR1 is MNHEY and CDR2 is SMNVEV in the germline V gene (reference sequence). V was clipped by 7 bases and J by 8 bases; unmatched bases: 6. The CDR3 sequence is CASTLTGGDSPLHF. The CDR3 nucleotides are TGTGCCAGCACCTTGACAGGGGGTGATTCACCCCTCCACTTT.

This chain connects TRBV19 to TRBJ2-1, with D possibly being TRBD2 (6 bases). The CDR3 runs to 11 residues. V was cut by 7 bases and J by 10 bases, with 11 bases left in between. Germline CDR1 LNHDA, CDR2 SQIVND (reference sequence). CDR3 DNA: TGTGCCAGTAAAATCGGGGGAGAGCAGTTCTTC. Encoded protein: CASKIGGEQFF.

This clone is a singleton in its sample. The rearrangement links TRBV14 to TRBJ1-2; D remains unclear. Germline values: CDR1 SGHDN, CDR2 FVKESK. This CDR3 spans 14 amino acids. Trimming left V 2 bases short and J 2 bases short, with 9 bases between. CDR3 loop: CASSQLAENYGYTF. The CDR3 nucleotides read TGTGCCAGCAGCCAACTGGCGGAAAACTATGGCTACACCTTC.

This clone is a singleton in its sample. The rearrangement joins TRBV28 to TRBJ2-1; D may be TRBD2 (5 bases). Germline assignment: CDR1 MDHEN and CDR2 SYDVKM. V was cut by 8 bases and J by 10 bases, with 18 bases left in between. The CDR3 loop spans 13 amino acids. CDR3 in amino acids: CASSSGFTMEQFF. The CDR3 nucleotides read TGTGCCAGCTCTTCGGGGTTTACAATGGAGCAGTTCTTC.

The chain couples TRBV7-9 to TRBJ2-1, with D unresolved. Trimming stripped 4 bases from V and 7 bases from J, with 17 bases between. Germline V gene data show CDR1 as SEHNR and CDR2 as FQNEAQ (reference sequence). CDR3 length equals 15 residues. CDR3 nucleotides: TGTGCCAGCAGCTCCGGGCCGCCTGACGGGAATGAGCAGTTCTTC. Translating gives CASSSGPPDGNEQFF.

This clone showed up just once. The J gene is TRBJ2-1, the V gene TRBV29-1; D is unresolved. CDR1 SQVTM and CDR2 ANQGSEA come from the germline V gene. The CDR3 contains 13 residues. The V end lost 5 bases, the J end lost 2 bases, and 10 bases lay between the germline ends. The CDR3 loop reads CSVQNSTYNEQFF. The CDR3 DNA reads TGCAGCGTTCAGAACTCAACCTACAATGAGCAGTTCTTC.

This chain links TRBV9 with TRBJ2-7, with 7 bases that match TRBD1. The CDR3 covers 16 residues. V was pared by 3 bases and J by 0 bases, with 9 bases of the junction left unmatched. In germline, CDR1 is SGDLS, CDR2 YYNGEE. CDR3 loop: CASSDNTGDSSYEQYF. As DNA, the CDR3 is TGTGCCAGCAGCGACAATACAGGGGACAGCTCCTACGAGCAGTACTTC.

This sequence joins TRBV19 and TRBJ2-3, with 9 bases identical to TRBD2. Germline CDR1 and CDR2: LNHDA and SQIVND (reference sequence). The CDR3 spans 15 residues. Trimming at V came to 6 bases and at J to 5 bases, leaving 9 bases not matched to a gene. Written as DNA, the CDR3 is TGTGCCAGTAGCCGGGTAGCGGGAGTAGGAGATACGCAGTATTTT. It encodes CASSRVAGVGDTQYF.

CDR3 in DNA: TGTGCCAGCAGTGAGTTTTCAGGAACTAATGAAAAACTGTTTTTT. As protein: CASSEFSGTNEKLFF. The chain uses TRBV2 and TRBJ1-4; D gene unclear. Trimming removed 3 bases at V and 1 base at J, with 9 bases between. The germline V gene has CDR1 SNHLY and CDR2 FYNNEI. The CDR3 loop spans 15 amino acids.

The rearrangement uses TRBV6-5 and TRBJ1-1; a possible D gene is TRBD1 (6 bases). Trimming removed 5 bases at V and 3 bases at J, with 13 bases between. CDR1 is MNHEY and CDR2 is SVGAGI in the germline V gene. The CDR3 has 14 residues. CDR3 DNA: TGTGCCAGCAGTCTCAGGCAGGGGTACACTGAAGCTTTCTTT. It translates to CASSLRQGYTEAFF.

This chain joins TRBV6-5 and TRBJ1-6; D ambiguous. The V gene lost 2 bases and the J gene lost 8 bases, with 7 bases spanning the gap. Germline V CDR1 and CDR2: MNHEY, SVGAGI. This CDR3 has 13 amino acids. CDR3 nucleotides: TGTGCCAGCAGTTACGAAGGTCATTCACCCCTCCACTTT. Translating gives CASSYEGHSPLHF.

This chain's CDR3 is CASSYGQHYEQYF. Here the CDR3 DNA reads TGTGCCAGCAGCTATGGACAGCACTACGAGCAGTACTTC. J is TRBJ2-7 and V is TRBV6-5; tentative D call: TRBD1 (6 bases). Germline V gene sequence: CDR1 MNHEY, CDR2 SVGAGI. Deletions cut 6 bases from V and 3 bases from J, with 12 bases between. There are 13 residues in the CDR3.

J is TRBJ1-2 and V is TRBV7-9; TRBD1 matches at 7 bases. J was trimmed by 5 bases and V by 3 bases; bases with no gene match: 6. This CDR3 comprises 14 residues. In germline, CDR1 is SEHNR, CDR2 FQNEAQ (reference sequence). CDR3 DNA sequence: TGTGCCAGCAGCTTCGAGGGGGCCGTGTATGGCTACACCTTC. Its protein product is CASSFEGAVYGYTF. Using reference TRBV7-9 and TRBJ1-2 for the parts outside the CDR3, the full variable domain is DTGVSQNPRHKITKRGQNVTFRCDPISEHNRLYWYRQTLGQGPEFLTYFQNEAQLEKSRLLSDRFSAERPKGSFSTLEIQRTEQGDSAMYLCASSFEGAVYGYTFGSGTRLTVV.

The rearrangement links TRBV7-9 to TRBJ2-3, with D possibly TRBD2 on 7 matching bases. The length of the CDR3 is 16 residues. V was trimmed by 1 base and J by 2 bases, leaving 13 bases between them. CDR1 and CDR2 (germline): SEHNR, FQNEAQ (reference sequence). The CDR3, as DNA: TGTGCCAGCAGCTTAGGCGGGGGCCTAGACACAGATACGCAGTATTTT. Protein sequence: CASSLGGGLDTDTQYF.

The gene calls are TRBV4-1 and TRBJ1-6; no definite D call. CDR1 is MGHRA and CDR2 is YSYEKL in the germline V gene. CDR3 size: 15 residues. V was pared by 0 bases and J by 0 bases, with 3 bases between. CDR3 loop: CASSQDPSYNSPLHF. The CDR3 DNA reads as TGCGCCAGCAGCCAAGATCCCTCCTATAATTCACCCCTCCACTTT.

This chain uses TRBV5-6 with TRBJ2-7; 10 bases align to TRBD1. CDR3 length equals 15 residues. Unmatched junction bases numbered 7, after V lost 3 bases and J lost 4 bases. Germline values: CDR1 SGHDT, CDR2 YYEEEE. CDR3 amino acids: CASSWMTGGRYEQYF. The CDR3 nucleotides read TGTGCCAGCAGCTGGATGACAGGGGGCAGATACGAGCAGTACTTC.

This clone has only one observation. V and J are TRBV7-9 and TRBJ2-4, with 7 bases lining up with TRBD2. Trimming removed 9 bases from V and 5 bases from J; junction bases left unmatched: 7. The length of the CDR3 is 13 residues. From germline, CDR1 is SEHNR and CDR2 FQNEAQ (reference sequence). Here the CDR3 reads CASDRGEENIQYF. The CDR3 DNA follows: TGTGCCAGTGACCGGGGGGAGGAAAACATTCAGTACTTC.